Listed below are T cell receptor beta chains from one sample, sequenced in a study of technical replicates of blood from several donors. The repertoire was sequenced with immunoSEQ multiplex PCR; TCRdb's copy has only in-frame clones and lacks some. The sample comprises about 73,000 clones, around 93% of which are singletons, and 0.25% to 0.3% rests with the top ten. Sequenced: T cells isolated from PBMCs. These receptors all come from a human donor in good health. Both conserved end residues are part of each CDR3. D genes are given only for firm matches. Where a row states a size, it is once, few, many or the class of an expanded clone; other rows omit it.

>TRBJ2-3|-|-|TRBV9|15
CASSVLGAGGDTQYF
TGTGCCAGCAGCGTTTTAGGAGCTGGAGGAGATACGCAGTATTTT
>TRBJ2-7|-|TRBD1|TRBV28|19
CASRGVGMTGYKTSYEQYF
TGTGCCAGCAGGGGGGTCGGAATGACAGGGTACAAAACCTCCTACGAGCAGTACTTC
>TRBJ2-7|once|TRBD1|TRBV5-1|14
CASSDRDRGYEQYF
TGCGCCAGCAGCGACCGGGACAGGGGCTACGAGCAGTACTTC
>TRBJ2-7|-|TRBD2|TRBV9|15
CASSVGLAVTYEQYF
TGTGCCAGCAGCGTAGGACTAGCGGTAACCTACGAGCAGTACTTC
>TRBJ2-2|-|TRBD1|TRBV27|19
CASSLSGQGIVPNTGELFF
TGTGCCAGCAGTTTATCGGGACAGGGCATTGTCCCGAACACCGGGGAGCTGTTTTTT
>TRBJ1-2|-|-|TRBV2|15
CASSDRRVSGYGYTF
TGTGCCAGCAGTGATAGGCGGGTTTCGGGCTATGGCTACACCTTC
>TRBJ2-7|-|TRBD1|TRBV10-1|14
CASRKQGNITEQYF
TGCGCCAGCAGAAAACAGGGGAATATTACAGAGCAGTACTTC
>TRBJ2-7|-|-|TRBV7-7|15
CASSPGDHSSYEQYF
TGTGCTAGCAGTCCCGGGGATCACAGCTCCTACGAGCAGTACTTC
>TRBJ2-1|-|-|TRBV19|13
CASSMGQYNEQFF
TGTGCCAGTAGTATGGGGCAGTACAATGAGCAGTTCTTC
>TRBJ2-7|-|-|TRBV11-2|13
CASSNQGAGEQYF
TGTGCCAGCAGCAACCAGGGAGCGGGCGAGCAGTACTTC